This paragraph covers one T cell receptor beta chain sequence. The CDR3 length is 15 residues. Between the trimmed V and J ends, which lost 2 bases and 5 bases, there was a span of 13 bases. The germline CDR1 and CDR2 sequences are SGHVS and FQNEAQ. Data came from immunoSEQ multiplex PCR; TCRdb stores just in-frame clones and leaves some out. The data hold about 360,000 clones, with 75% to 90% observed a single time. The sample originates from a study of blood T cell repertoires in COVID-19. The sample taken for sequencing was peripheral blood. This receptor was identified in a woman aged 60-70 years with COVID-19, enrolled during active disease. The chain combines TRBV7-8 with TRBJ2-1, with D unclear. CDR3 residues: CASSLFFSPDNEQFF. Written as DNA, the CDR3 is TGTGCCAGCAGCTTATTCTTCTCCCCGGACAATGAGCAGTTCTTC.